These T cell receptor beta chains were read from a single sample in a study of control samples from healthy donors and cancer patients. Only in-frame clones appear in the TCRdb table, and some are missing; sequencing was by immunoSEQ multiplex PCR. The table has 350,000 to 450,000 clones, more than 80% seen once. The specimen sequenced was PBMCs. The source is a middle-aged man with head and neck cancer. Each CDR3 is given with its conserved first and last residue. The D gene is left open where the match is weak. Clone size, where shown, is once, few, many, or a class for clones that have expanded.

j_gene,d_gene,v_gene,abundance,CDR3aa,CDR3nt
TRBJ1-3,TRBD1,TRBV3-1/TRBV3-2,.,CASSQPDRGQGGNTIYF,TGTGCCAGCAGCCAGCCAGACAGGGGGCAAGGAGGAAACACCATATATTTT
TRBJ2-2,TRBD2,TRBV13,.,CASSLLRQGLAGGTNTGELFF,TGTGCCAGCAGCTTACTGAGACAGGGACTAGCGGGAGGGACGAACACCGGGGAGCTGTTTTTT
TRBJ2-4,.,TRBV29-1,once,CSVESGRRLAKNIQYF,TGCAGCGTTGAGTCAGGACGGAGACTAGCCAAAAACATTCAGTACTTC
TRBJ1-5,.,TRBV19,.,CASSLQGSYQPQHF,TGTGCCAGTAGTTTGCAGGGTAGCTATCAGCCCCAGCATTTT
TRBJ2-1,.,TRBV28,.,CASSSLDEQFF,TGTGCCAGCAGTTCCCTGGATGAGCAGTTCTTC
TRBJ2-5,.,TRBV2,.,CASRGTRGQETQYF,TGTGCCAGCAGGGGGACGAGGGGCCAAGAGACCCAGTACTTC
TRBJ2-2,TRBD1,TRBV18,.,CASSPRTGEVGELFF,TGTGCCAGCTCTCCTCGGACAGGGGAGGTCGGGGAGCTGTTTTTT
TRBJ1-2,.,TRBV5-1,.,CASSLAGGYTF,TGCGCCAGCAGCTTGGCTGGTGGCTACACCTTC
TRBJ2-3,.,TRBV27,.,CASSRLGGGADTQYF,TGTGCCAGCAGTCGCTTAGGGGGCGGGGCAGATACGCAGTATTTT
TRBJ2-2,TRBD2,TRBV9,.,CASSALAGGNTGELFF,TGTGCCAGCAGCGCATTAGCGGGAGGGAACACCGGGGAGCTGTTTTTT
TRBJ1-5,.,TRBV15,.,CATSREADQPQHF,TGTGCCACCAGCAGAGAAGCTGACCAGCCCCAGCATTTT
TRBJ1-1,.,TRBV9,once,CASGYLNTEAFF,TGTGCCAGCGGGTATCTGAACACTGAAGCTTTCTTT
TRBJ1-1,.,TRBV5-1,.,CASSLQGSYTEAFF,TGCGCCAGCAGCTTGCAAGGGTCCTACACTGAAGCTTTCTTT
TRBJ2-1,.,TRBV9,.,CASSVARQGRTFF,TGTGCCAGCAGCGTAGCTCGGCAGGGGAGGACGTTCTTC
TRBJ2-2,.,TRBV5-6,.,CASSLRRTGVNTGELFF,TGTGCCAGCAGCCTACGGCGGACGGGGGTGAACACCGGGGAGCTGTTTTTT
TRBJ1-1,.,TRBV19,.,CASRGGQLTNTEAFF,TGTGCCAGTAGGGGTGGACAGCTAACGAACACTGAAGCTTTCTTT
TRBJ1-4,.,TRBV6-6,.,CASSQSRQSTNEKLFF,TGTGCCAGCAGTCAATCTCGACAGTCAACTAATGAAAAACTGTTTTTT
TRBJ1-2,.,TRBV9,.,CASQGRYGYTF,TGTGCCAGCCAGGGACGCTATGGCTACACCTTC
TRBJ1-1,.,TRBV19,.,CASSGRGYTEAFF,TGTGCCAGTAGCGGGAGGGGGTACACTGAAGCTTTCTTT
TRBJ2-1,.,TRBV5-5,.,CASSLTGTRTYNEQFF,TGTGCCAGCAGCTTAACCGGGACAAGAACCTACAATGAGCAGTTCTTC
TRBJ2-7,.,TRBV24-1,.,CATSPRGSLPYEQYF,TGTGCCACCAGTCCACGAGGTAGCTTGCCCTACGAGCAGTACTTC
TRBJ1-5,TRBD1,TRBV28,.,CASLGTGGELGNQPQHF,TGTGCCAGCCTCGGGACAGGGGGCGAGTTGGGCAATCAGCCCCAGCATTTT
TRBJ1-3,.,TRBV2,.,CASRVLDSLPGNTIYF,TGTGCCAGCAGGGTATTGGACAGTCTGCCTGGAAACACCATATATTTT
TRBJ1-2,TRBD1,TRBV9,once,CASSVDRQGFGYTF,TGTGCCAGCAGCGTCGATCGACAGGGTTTTGGCTACACCTTC
TRBJ2-2,.,TRBV5-1,.,CASSNSGVGTGELFF,TGCGCCAGCAGCAACTCAGGGGTGGGCACCGGGGAGCTGTTTTTT
TRBJ2-1,TRBD2,TRBV7-9,.,CASSDASGGSSYNEQFF,TGTGCCAGCAGCGACGCTAGCGGGGGTAGCTCCTACAATGAGCAGTTCTTC
TRBJ2-5,.,TRBV21-1,.,CASSKEWWRGIWETQYF,TGTGCCAGCAGCAAAGAATGGTGGCGGGGGATTTGGGAGACCCAGTACTTC
TRBJ2-6,.,TRBV9,.,CASSVNGGANVLTF,TGTGCCAGCAGCGTAAACGGGGGGGCCAACGTCCTGACTTTC
TRBJ2-6,.,TRBV28,.,CASTLGSGANVLTF,TGTGCCAGTACACTGGGGTCGGGGGCCAACGTCCTGACTTTC